This TCR beta chain was sequenced for a study of cytomegalovirus exposure and HLA in healthy donors. Study outcomes and limitations: The majority of TCR sequences were rare, yet some public TCRs appeared in many donors.

On this clone itself: The target antigen is unknown.

Primers for the PCR totalled 60 Vbeta and 13 Jbeta. Assay: immunoSEQ multiplex PCR; the TCRdb copy retains only in-frame clones and omits some. This table has roughly 90,000 clones, around 80% appearing once. CDR3 size: 14 residues. Germline V gives CDR1 SQVTM, CDR2 ANQGSEA. V lost 1 base, J lost 7 bases, and 14 bases lay in between. Every donor was a healthy person donating bone marrow. At the time of sampling, donors were nominally healthy, though unrecorded immune exposures were likely. Sequenced material: PBMCs. This TCR came from a man aged 25-45 years in good health and CMV-seronegative. This chain joins TRBV29-1 and TRBJ2-1; D might be TRBD2 (5 bases). CDR3 sequence: CSVEVPQRGNEQFF. The CDR3 nucleotides read TGCAGCGTTGAAGTCCCCCAGCGCGGGAATGAGCAGTTCTTC.